This T cell receptor beta chain was sequenced for a study of T cell responses to AZD1222 COVID-19 vaccine (dated by TCRdb to the early 2020s). Turning to the overall study: AZD1222 recipients whose second dose came at about 4 weeks and those whose second dose came at about 12 weeks were combined into one group, since spike-specific TCR depth and breadth did not differ between the two schedules. A total of under 250 trial participants underwent TCR sequencing, of whom 207 had received two doses of AZD1222 and about 25 had received two doses of the MenACWY control vaccine. Trial participants were enrolled into age subgroups of 18-55, 56-69 and 70-plus years, which contained roughly 150, 30 and 60 TCR-sequenced participants, respectively.

The CDR3 regions of human TCRbeta chains were subjected to immunosequencing. Under the source paper's analysis protocol: TCRs in the repertoires were compared against a reference library of SARS-CoV-2-specific TCRs that had been generated with the MIRA antigen-specificity platform. Breadth meant the fraction of unique TCRs that were SARS-CoV-2-associated, whereas depth meant the fraction of total T cells that were SARS-CoV-2-associated. Using the MIRA data, every spike-specific TCR was mapped to the spike region that the TCR reacted to and assigned to either a CD4 or a CD8 class. Log10-transformed breadth and depth values were compared by one-way ANOVA with Sidak's multiple comparisons tests. This is the immuneACCESS table as TCRdb keeps it, with only in-frame sequences that have V and J called. A part of the clones is gone; compared with another copy, unresolved V genes explain less than half, and the rest is unexplained. V and J calls and clone size follow that table, whereas D and trimming were derived from the DNA. This sample is represented by 120,000 or so clones; 70% to 90% of them were singletons. The biggest ten clones account for approximately 27% of the sample.

On the study overall, not on this receptor specifically: In the small 56-69-year group, the increase in depth fell short of significance, most likely because of low power. Participants were mostly white British, with more females than males. The authors suggested clonal diversity may have been underestimated. Nearly half of unique spike-specific TCRs reportedly recognized epitopes outside regions mutated in the B.1.351 and B.1.1.7 variants. Spike-specific TCR breadth and depth rose significantly after two AZD1222 doses compared with day 0 and with MenACWY recipients. Only five or six AZD1222 recipients were SARS-CoV-2 seropositive at baseline, limiting conclusions about previously exposed vaccinees. CD4 TCRs associated with the vaccine covered the entire spike protein, and the dominant responses were in regions 160-218 and 743-854. Because no day 14 peak-response samples were available, the repertoires could be characterized only after the peak T cell response.

The V end gives up 0 bases and the J end 1 base, leaving 6 bases in the junction not matched to a gene. From the cysteine up to the phenylalanine, the CDR3 has a length of 17 residues. The entry retains the CDR3 DNA only, 51 bases that are in frame from base 1. Sequences SGDLS (CDR1) and YYNGEE (CDR2) are obtained from the germline V gene. Taken with the paper, the label for time point translates to: baseline before first vaccination. Vaccinee samples were obtained from the UK trials COV001 and COV002, which included a single-blind randomized controlled phase 2/3 trial of AZD1222 (ChAdOx1 nCoV-19) in healthy adults. For TCRbeta chain sequencing, PBMC samples were collected from trial participants at day 0 and at day 28 after the second dose. On this clone: The clone's antigen remains unknown. Per-base quality was not reported, and no clone a single base away is much larger than it.

The input for sequencing was peripheral blood, taken on day 0 of AZD1222 vaccination. The chain uses TRBV9 and TRBJ2-5, and TRBD2 aligns with 10 junction nucleotides. The sequence came from an adult in good health. The CDR3 protein: CASSVGSSGGFQETQYF. In nucleotides, the sequence is TGTGCCAGCAGCGTAGGATCTAGCGGGGGATTCCAAGAGACCCAGTACTTC.